The entry below describes one TCR beta chain. Its antigen remains unidentified. This sample is part of a study of long-term antiretroviral therapy in people with HIV. General study findings and limits: Relative to transplant donor controls, diversity remained lower despite increasing after ART. Collection spanned 2004 to 2017; ART regimens may be less effective than current ones. At every time point, clones expanded before ART dominated the repertoire.

They ran version v3.0 of the immunoSEQ assay at survey level. Profiling relied on immunoSEQ multiplex PCR, and the TCRdb table lists in-frame clones only, not all of them. The data contain 9,500 to 12,000 clones, roughly four fifths of them singletons. The V end was cut by 5 bases, the J end by 3 bases, with 13 bases between. Germline assignment: CDR1 MNHNS and CDR2 SASEGT. There are 14 residues in the CDR3. Treatment of all HIV participants took place in the United States. The sequencing used unsorted PBMCs, collected 1.8 years after starting antiretroviral therapy. This clonotype was obtained from a man aged 40-50 years with HIV. The rearrangement links TRBV6-1 to TRBJ2-5; D perhaps matches TRBD1 (8 bases). The CDR3 DNA is TGTGCCAGCAGTCAACAGGGGGGGAAAGAGACCCAGTACTTC. Amino acids: CASSQQGGKETQYF.